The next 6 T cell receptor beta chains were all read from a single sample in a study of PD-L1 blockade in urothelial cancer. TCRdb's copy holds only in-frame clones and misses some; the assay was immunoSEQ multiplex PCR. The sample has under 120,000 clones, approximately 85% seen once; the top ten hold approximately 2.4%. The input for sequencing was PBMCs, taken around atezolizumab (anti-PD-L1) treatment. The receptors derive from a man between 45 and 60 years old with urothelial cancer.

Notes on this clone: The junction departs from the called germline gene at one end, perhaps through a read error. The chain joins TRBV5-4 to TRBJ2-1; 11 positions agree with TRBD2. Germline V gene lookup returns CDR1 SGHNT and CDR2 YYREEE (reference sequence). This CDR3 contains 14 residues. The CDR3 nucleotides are TGTGCCAGCAGCAAACTAGCGGGAGAGACATTTCAACTCTTC. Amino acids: CASSKLAGETFQLF.

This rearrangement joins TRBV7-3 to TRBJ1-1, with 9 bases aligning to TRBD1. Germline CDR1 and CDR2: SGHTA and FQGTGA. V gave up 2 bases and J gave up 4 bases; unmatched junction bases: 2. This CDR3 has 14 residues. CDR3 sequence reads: CASSLEGQGTEAFF. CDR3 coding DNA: TGTGCCAGCAGCTTAGAGGGACAGGGCACTGAAGCTTTCTTT.

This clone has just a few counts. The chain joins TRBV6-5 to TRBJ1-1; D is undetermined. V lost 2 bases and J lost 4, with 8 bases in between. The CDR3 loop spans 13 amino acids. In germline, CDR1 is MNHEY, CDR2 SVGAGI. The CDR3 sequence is CASSYVRGTEAFF. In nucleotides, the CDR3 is TGTGCCAGCAGTTACGTGCGGGGCACTGAAGCTTTCTTT.

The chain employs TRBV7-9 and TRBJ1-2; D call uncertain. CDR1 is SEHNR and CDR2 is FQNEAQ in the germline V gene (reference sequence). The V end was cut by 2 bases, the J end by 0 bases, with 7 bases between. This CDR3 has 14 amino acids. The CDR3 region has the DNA TGTGCCAGCAGCTTATTGTATCCTAACTATGGCTACACCTTC. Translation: CASSLLYPNYGYTF.

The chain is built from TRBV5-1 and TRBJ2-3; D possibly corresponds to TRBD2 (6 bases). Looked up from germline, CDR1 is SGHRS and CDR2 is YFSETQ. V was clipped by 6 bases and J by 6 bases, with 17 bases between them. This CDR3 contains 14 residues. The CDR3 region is CASNPGDFVDTQYF. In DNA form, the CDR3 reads TGCGCCAGCAACCCGGGGGATTTTGTGGATACGCAGTATTTT.

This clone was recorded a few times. CDR3 DNA sequence: TGTGCCAGCAGGACAGGGCGCGGCTACACCTTC. Translation: CASRTGRGYTF. V gene TRBV6-5 combines with J gene TRBJ1-2; 7 nucleotides line up with TRBD1. Germline V gene sequence: CDR1 MNHEY, CDR2 SVGAGI. The CDR3 consists of 11 residues. J gave up 8 bases and V 6 bases, and 3 bases lay outside the gene matches.